A single sample is the source of the 16 T cell receptor beta chains below, sequenced in a study of OX40 agonist ivuxolimab in advanced cancers. The data were produced by immunoSEQ multiplex PCR, yet TCRdb's version contains in-frame clones alone and is incomplete. The top ten clones hold less than 25% of a sample with around 31,000 clones, roughly 79% of them seen once. The sample was CD4+ or CD8+ T cells sorted from blood, taken in a trial of the OX40 agonist ivuxolimab. All receptors derive from an adult with an advanced solid tumor such as melanoma, head and neck, liver or kidney cancer.

The chain links TRBV28 to TRBJ1-2; D gene unclear. Trimming took off 3 bases at V and 0 bases at J, with 17 bases between the two ends. The germline V gene has CDR1 MDHEN and CDR2 SYDVKM. CDR3 length: 17 amino acids. The CDR3 DNA is TGTGCCAGCAGTTTGGCGCTAACGGATCGTTCTAACTATGGCTACACCTTC. Its translation is CASSLALTDRSNYGYTF.

V usage is TRBV16 and J usage is TRBJ1-2; D perhaps matches TRBD1 (6 bases). CDR1 and CDR2 (germline): KGHSY, FQNENV. Trimming stripped 2 bases from V and 5 bases from J, with 12 bases between. CDR3 length: 14 residues. CDR3 DNA sequence: TGTGCCAGCAGCCAAAGGACAGAACTATATGGCTACACCTTC. It yields the protein CASSQRTELYGYTF.

This chain joins TRBV5-1 and TRBJ2-5; 9 bases map to TRBD2. Germline loops: CDR1 SGHRS, CDR2 YFSETQ. Trimming removed 8 bases from V and 2 bases from J; junction bases left unmatched: 7. CDR3 length equals 14 residues. CDR3: CASSELAGQETQYF. The CDR3 region has the DNA TGCGCCAGTAGCGAGCTAGCGGGACAAGAGACCCAGTACTTC.

Sample share makes this clone medium-sized. The rearrangement uses TRBV6-5 and TRBJ2-7; weak D call: TRBD1 (5 bases). Germline loops: CDR1 MNHEY, CDR2 SVGAGI. V gave up 6 bases and J gave up 2 bases, with 14 bases separating them. The CDR3 contains 14 residues. Written as DNA, the CDR3 is TGTGCCAGCAGGCCTGGGGCCGGTACCTACGAGCAGTACTTC. It is translated as CASRPGAGTYEQYF.

The chain employs TRBV7-9 and TRBJ1-6, with D hard to call. CDR3 length: 13 amino acids. Trimming took 4 bases from V and 10 from J, leaving 11 bases between them. Germline lookup yields CDR1 SEHNR and CDR2 FQNEAQ (reference sequence). CDR3 protein: CASSSSTQSPLHF. The CDR3 region has the DNA TGTGCCAGCAGCTCCTCCACACAATCACCCCTCCACTTT.

In its sample, this clone was seen once. The V gene is TRBV11-2, the J gene TRBJ2-5; D might be TRBD1 or TRBD2, each matching 5 bases. The CDR3 runs to 14 residues. Germline V gene sequence: CDR1 SGHAT, CDR2 FQNNGV. The ends were cut back, 5 bases at V and 3 bases at J, with 13 bases in the middle. This CDR3 is CASSPRGREETQYF. CDR3 DNA: TGTGCCAGCAGCCCTCGGGGCAGGGAAGAGACCCAGTACTTC.

The gene calls are TRBV11-2 and TRBJ2-5; 8 nucleotides agree with TRBD2. With V trimmed by 1 base and J by 7 bases, 11 bases remained unmatched. Germline V lookup: CDR1 SGHAT, CDR2 FQNNGV. This CDR3 region has 16 residues. The CDR3 sequence: CASSLGPGGGHGTQYF. In DNA form, the CDR3 reads TGTGCCAGCAGCTTAGGACCCGGGGGGGGGCATGGGACCCAGTACTTC.

This sequence joins TRBV28 and TRBJ1-6; D unclear. V gave up 6 bases and J gave up 5 bases, with 11 bases separating them. Per germline, CDR1 MDHEN and CDR2 SYDVKM. This CDR3 has 14 amino acids. The CDR3 loop reads CASSPSRDNSPLHF. CDR3 coding DNA: TGTGCCAGCAGCCCTTCGAGGGATAATTCACCCCTCCACTTT.

This chain's CDR3 is CASRRGLAGVHGELFF. DNA for the CDR3: TGTGCCAGCAGAAGAGGGCTAGCGGGAGTTCACGGGGAGCTGTTTTTT. The V gene is TRBV28, the J gene TRBJ2-2; 10 bases align to TRBD2. V shed 6 bases, J shed 7 bases, and the junction held 11 bases outside the gene matches. This CDR3 is 16 amino acids long. Germline lookup yields CDR1 MDHEN and CDR2 SYDVKM.

The chain has TRBV5-6 and TRBJ1-2; D call uncertain. V was shortened by 0 bases and J by 4 bases, with 4 bases between the two germline ends. Germline CDR1 SGHDT, CDR2 YYEEEE. The CDR3 has 12 residues. For the CDR3, the DNA is TGTGCCAGCAGCTTGGGCCCCTATGGCTACACCTTC. Translated: CASSLGPYGYTF.

The count of this clone is one. The chain carries TRBV19 and TRBJ2-7; D gene ambiguous. Germline CDR1 LNHDA, CDR2 SQIVND (reference sequence). This CDR3 contains 15 residues. Trimming removed 0 bases from V and 2 bases from J, with 11 bases in between. The CDR3 region is CASSIDLRPTYEQYF. CDR3 bases: TGTGCCAGTAGTATAGATCTACGGCCAACCTACGAGCAGTACTTC.

In its sample, this clone was seen a few times. Written as DNA, the CDR3 is TGTGCCAGCAGTTTGGCGGGGCCTAACTATGGCTACACCTTC. Amino acid sequence: CASSLAGPNYGYTF. This chain connects TRBV28 to TRBJ1-2, with D possibly matching TRBD1 (5 bases). Per the germline V gene, CDR1 is MDHEN and CDR2 is SYDVKM. This CDR3 is 14 amino acids long. V lost 3 bases and J 0 bases, leaving 8 bases between the germline ends.

This clone was seen only once. The chain has TRBV6-5 and TRBJ1-4; D is ambiguous. Germline values: CDR1 MNHEY, CDR2 SVGAGI. The CDR3 length is 14 residues. Trimming cost V 2 bases and J 11 bases, with 15 bases left between them. CDR3: CASSYMYTGGKLFF. CDR3 nucleotides: TGTGCCAGCAGTTACATGTATACCGGTGGGAAACTGTTTTTT.

The gene calls are TRBV28 and TRBJ2-7; D is undetermined. The length of the CDR3 is 11 residues. CDR1 and CDR2 (germline): MDHEN, SYDVKM. V was trimmed by 1 base and J by 7 bases, leaving 5 bases between them. CDR3 nucleotide sequence: TGTGCCAGCAGTTTATATAGAGAGCAGTACTTC. This encodes CASSLYREQYF.

The chain links TRBV19 to TRBJ1-5, with 8 bases lining up with TRBD1. Trimming at V came to 6 bases and at J to 1 base, leaving 5 bases not matched to a gene. CDR3 length: 15 residues. Germline-derived CDR1 and CDR2 are LNHDA and SQIVND (reference sequence). The CDR3 DNA reads TGTGCCAGTAGAGGACAGGGAATGAGCAATCAGCCCCAGCATTTT. Protein product: CASRGQGMSNQPQHF.

This clone was counted between two and nine times. The chain uses TRBV11-2 and TRBJ2-5; 10 bases are a match to TRBD2. V dropped 1 base and J dropped 4; count of bases not matched to a gene: 6. Germline V gene sequence: CDR1 SGHAT, CDR2 FQNNGV. There are 16 residues in the CDR3. The DNA for the CDR3 is TGTGCCAGCAGCTTAGTACCTAGCGGGGGAGGAGAGACCCAGTACTTC. Encoded protein: CASSLVPSGGGETQYF. The full variable domain, completed using reference TRBV11-2 and TRBJ2-5, is EAGVAQSPRYKIIEKRQSVAFWCNPISGHATLYWYQQILGQGPKLLIQFQNNGVVDDSQLPKDRFSAERLKGVDSTLKIQPAKLEDSAVYLCASSLVPSGGGETQYFGPGTRLLVL.